This T cell receptor beta chain was identified during a study of cytomegalovirus exposure and HLA in healthy donors. Study-level information: HLA-typed donors contributed some 87 million unique TCRs, which were held in an early data release.

About this clone itself: Its target is unknown.

60 Vbeta and 13 Jbeta primers were used in PCR. Data came from immunoSEQ multiplex PCR; TCRdb stores just in-frame clones and leaves some out. Altogether 150,000 or so clones are present, less than 85% being singletons, with the ten largest covering about 2.2%. Germline V gene sequence: CDR1 SQVTM, CDR2 ANQGSEA. The CDR3 has 15 residues. The ends were cut back, 2 bases at V and 1 base at J, with 13 bases in the middle. Healthy bone marrow donors formed the donor group. Findings and limits, study-wide: Later analysis placed DRB1 highest and HLA-C lowest in TCR association rates, which differed by HLA locus. TCR beta sequences numbering about 17,000 were associated with HLA alleles at 0.05 false discovery rate in a later analysis.

The source is a woman aged 55-69 years in good health and CMV-seropositive. The genes are TRBV29-1 and TRBJ2-3; weak D call: TRBD1 (6 bases). Sequenced sample: PBMCs. In nucleotides, the CDR3 is TGCAGCGTTGAAATAGGACAGATCGGCACAGATACGCAGTATTTT. Its protein product is CSVEIGQIGTDTQYF.